What follows is one T cell receptor (beta chain) and its context. The antigen remains unidentified. J lost 0 bases, V lost 3 bases, and 6 bases had no gene match. The V gene's germline CDR1 is SGHDT and CDR2 YYEEEE. The CDR3 spans 18 residues. Repertoires were generated with immunoSEQ multiplex PCR, while TCRdb's copy carries only in-frame clones and drops some. The sample carries under 75,000 clones, 97% recorded once. These data come from a study of cytomegalovirus exposure and HLA in healthy donors. About the study: The roughly 120 validation repertoires, a later analysis reported, used the same platform as the 550 to 700 repertoires from the first cohort. Notes on the study in general: The study flagged some 170 TCR beta chains as cytomegalovirus-associated. CMV antigen specificity of a few CMV-associated chains was confirmed in vitro.

Specimen: PBMCs. The rearrangement uses TRBV5-6 and TRBJ2-6, with 10 bases fitting TRBD1. The source of this sequence is a woman aged 18-29 years in good health and CMV-seropositive. Written as DNA, the CDR3 is TGTGCCAGCAGCTCCCCCGGGACAGGGGACTCTGGGGCCAACGTCCTGACTTTC. It translates to CASSSPGTGDSGANVLTF.